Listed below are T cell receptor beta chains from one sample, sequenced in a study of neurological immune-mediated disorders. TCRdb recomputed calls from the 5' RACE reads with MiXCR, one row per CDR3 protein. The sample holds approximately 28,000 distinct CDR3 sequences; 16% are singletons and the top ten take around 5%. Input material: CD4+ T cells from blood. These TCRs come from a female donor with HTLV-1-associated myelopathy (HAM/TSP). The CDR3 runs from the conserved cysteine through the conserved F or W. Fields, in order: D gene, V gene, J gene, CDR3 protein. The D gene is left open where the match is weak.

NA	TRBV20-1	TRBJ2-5	CSARDRTNQETQYF
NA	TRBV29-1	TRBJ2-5	CSVEDGGLRQETQYF
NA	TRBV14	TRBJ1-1	CASSQDPSRVGTEAFF
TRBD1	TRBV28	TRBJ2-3	CASQKRGTGDTQYF
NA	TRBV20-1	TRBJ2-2	CSARDSGSGGGELFF
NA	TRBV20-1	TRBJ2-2	CSASSTGELFF
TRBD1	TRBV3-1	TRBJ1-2	CASSQDRDSLGYTF
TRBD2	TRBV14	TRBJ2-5	CASSLGTSGPWAEETQYF
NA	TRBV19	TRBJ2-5	CASSETMETQYF
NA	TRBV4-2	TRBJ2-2	CASSQASLGGTNTGELFF
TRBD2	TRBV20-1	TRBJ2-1	CSATTSGTYNEQFF
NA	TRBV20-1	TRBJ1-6	CSARDRRGGSPLHF
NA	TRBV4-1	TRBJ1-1	CASSQDRGDYTEAFF
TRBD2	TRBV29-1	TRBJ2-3	CSDLRGDERGDTDTQYF
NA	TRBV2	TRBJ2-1	CASSGTGFGSYNEQFF
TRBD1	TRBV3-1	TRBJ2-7	CASSPGTDREQYF
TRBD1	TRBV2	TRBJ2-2	CASSAGTGVGELFF
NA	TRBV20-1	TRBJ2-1	CSAREGSAGYEQFF
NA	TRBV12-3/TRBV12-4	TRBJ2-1	CASMTASSYNEQFF
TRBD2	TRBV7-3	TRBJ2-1	CASSLLGSGASTNEQFF
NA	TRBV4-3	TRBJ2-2	CASSQERTVTGELFF
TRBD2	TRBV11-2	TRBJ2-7	CASSAATGTSYEQYF
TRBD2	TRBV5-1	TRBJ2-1	CASSLGSGGNEQFF
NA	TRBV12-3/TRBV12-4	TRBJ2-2	CASSLGSANTGELFF
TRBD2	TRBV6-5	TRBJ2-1	CASRSSGRVHEQFF
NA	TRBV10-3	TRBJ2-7	CATASGTSDEQYF
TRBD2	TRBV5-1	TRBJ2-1	CASSFSGRRSYNEQFF
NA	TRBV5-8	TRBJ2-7	CASSFKGQGSYEQYF
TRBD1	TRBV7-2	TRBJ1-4	CASSHRGEKLFF
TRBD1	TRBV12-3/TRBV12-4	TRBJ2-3	CASSRDSYSTDTQYF
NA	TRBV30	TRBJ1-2	CAWSVANGYTF
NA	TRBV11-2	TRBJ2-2	CASSLSTGELFF
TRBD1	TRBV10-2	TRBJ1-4	CASSGTGGREKLFF
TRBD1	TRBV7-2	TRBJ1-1	CASSLPQGAPNTEAFF
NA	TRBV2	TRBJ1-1	CASNTEETGAFF
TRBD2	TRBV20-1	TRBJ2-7	CSANLPGTSGGVAYEQYF
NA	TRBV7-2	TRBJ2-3	CASSFSASPQDTQYF
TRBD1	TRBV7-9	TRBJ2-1	CASSERTGANKKFF
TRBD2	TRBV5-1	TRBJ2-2	CASREGIKTGELFF
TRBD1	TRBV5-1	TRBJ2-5	CASSLAGQGGETQYF
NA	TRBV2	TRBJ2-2	CASSWAGPPTGELFF
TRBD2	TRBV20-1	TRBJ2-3	CSASRTRGGTDTQYF
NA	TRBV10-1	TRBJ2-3	CASSEVLGTHTDTQYF